This T cell receptor (beta chain) appears in the sequencing data of a study of T cells in Graves' hyperthyroidism and ophthalmopathy. Study information: Peripheral blood draws took place at initial diagnosis, ahead of any treatment. Findings of the study overall: Most expanded thyroid clonotypes above 0.001 also appeared in blood.

CDR3 length: 14 residues. CDR1 is SGHDT and CDR2 is YYEEEE in the germline V gene. V was trimmed by 2 bases and J by 7 bases, leaving 15 bases between them. This clonotype was observed many times. Its antigen is unknown. These patients, aged 18 to 65, had recently diagnosed hyperthyroidism lasting under 2 months. The blood sample dates from first hyperthyroidism diagnosis, preceding any ophthalmopathy symptoms. Amplification yielded TCR beta CDR3 regions, with RNA transcripts as the source. The HTBI primer set served for first-round RT-PCR of the TCR CDR3. TCRdb reanalysed the multiplex PCR reads using MiXCR and keeps one entry per CDR3 protein. The top ten clones hold 25% to 30% of a sample with under 350,000 distinct CDR3 sequences, less than 30% of them seen once.

The chain is built from TRBV5-6 and TRBJ1-2, with D unresolved. The receptor comes from a middle-aged man with Graves' hyperthyroidism that later progressed to Graves' ophthalmopathy. Sequencing was done on a sample of blood. As DNA, the CDR3 is TGTGCCAGCAGCTTCGGTCCGGCGGGGATTGGCTACACCTTC. The encoded protein is CASSFGPAGIGYTF.